Below are 28 T cell receptor beta chains sequenced from a single sample in a study of T cell changes during pregnancy in multiple sclerosis. Produced via immunoSEQ multiplex PCR; TCRdb's table is partial and in-frame only. The sample records tens of thousands of clones, almost 95% being singletons. The sequenced sample was CD4+ T cells from peripheral blood mononuclear cells, obtained before pregnancy. The receptor set was obtained from a female donor with multiple sclerosis, enrolled in a pregnancy study.

This chain connects TRBV7-8 to TRBJ2-2; D perhaps matches TRBD2 (6 bases). Germline-derived CDR1 and CDR2 are SGHVS and FQNEAQ. The CDR3 has 16 residues. V lost 5 bases and J lost 5, with 18 bases in between. The CDR3: CASSILGGGRTGELFF. CDR3 coding DNA: TGTGCCAGCAGCATCCTCGGGGGTGGACGGACCGGGGAGCTGTTTTTT.

The chain combines TRBV11-2 with TRBJ1-1; perhaps TRBD1 as D (5 bases). Trimming removed 0 bases from V and 4 bases from J, with 12 bases in between. The CDR3 is made up of 15 amino acids. Germline V gene sequence: CDR1 SGHAT, CDR2 FQNNGV. The CDR3 nucleotides read TGTGCCAGCAGCTTAGATCGGATAGGGGTCACTGAAGCTTTCTTT. Amino acid sequence: CASSLDRIGVTEAFF.

In its sample, this clone was seen once. The chain recombines TRBV23-1 with TRBJ1-1, with D perhaps TRBD1 (5 bases). TRBV23-1 is an ORF, and what it does is uncertain. V was trimmed by 0 bases and J by 2 bases, leaving 13 bases between them. CDR3 length: 16 amino acids. In DNA, the CDR3 is TGCGCCAGCAGTCAATCGTCCCGGACATTAAACACTGAAGCTTTCTTT. This sequence encodes CASSQSSRTLNTEAFF.

This clone has a single count. This chain's CDR3 is CASVVGRGNQPQHF. CDR3 sequence (DNA): TGTGCCAGCGTAGTCGGACGGGGAAATCAGCCCCAGCATTTT. The gene calls are TRBV6-1 and TRBJ1-5; D not resolved. The germline gives CDR1 MNHNS, CDR2 SASEGT. This CDR3 is built from 14 residues. V lost 8 bases and J lost 4, with 15 bases in between.

The chain joins TRBV30 to TRBJ2-3; TRBD2 agrees at 8 bases. The length of the CDR3 is 16 residues. Germline V lookup: CDR1 GTSNPN, CDR2 SVGIG (reference sequence). The trim removed 1 base at V and 0 bases at J, leaving 6 bases unmatched. As DNA, the CDR3 is TGTGCCTGGAGTGCGCGGGAGGCCTATAGCACAGATACGCAGTATTTT. Amino acids: CAWSAREAYSTDTQYF.

The chain employs TRBV7-2 and TRBJ2-2; weak D call: TRBD2 (5 bases). The germline V gene has CDR1 SGHTA and CDR2 FQGNSA. The V end lost 5 bases, the J end lost 7 bases, and 14 bases lay between the germline ends. There are 14 residues in the CDR3. The CDR3 spells CASSPRASRGELFF. CDR3 in DNA: TGTGCCAGCAGCCCGAGGGCCTCCCGCGGGGAGCTGTTTTTT.

The chain combines TRBV19 with TRBJ2-2, with 11 bases aligning to TRBD1. Per germline, CDR1 LNHDA and CDR2 SQIVND (reference sequence). CDR3 length: 15 residues. V was clipped by 3 bases and J by 6 bases; unmatched bases: 3. The CDR3 loop reads CASSMGQGDPGELFF. The CDR3 nucleotides are TGTGCCAGTAGTATGGGACAGGGGGACCCCGGGGAGCTGTTTTTT.

The chain recombines TRBV6-6 with TRBJ2-7; possibly TRBD1 for D (6 bases). Germline V gives CDR1 MNHNY, CDR2 SVGAGI (reference sequence). This CDR3 has 15 residues. The V gene lost 5 bases and the J gene lost 0 bases, with 14 bases spanning the gap. DNA of the CDR3: TGTGCCAGCAGTCCAAGGGACATTAGCTCCTACGAGCAGTACTTC. The encoded protein is CASSPRDISSYEQYF.

In DNA, the CDR3 is TGTGCCAGCAGTGAAGCGCTAGCAGGCTCCTACAATGAGCAGTTCTTC. Translating it yields CASSEALAGSYNEQFF. J is TRBJ2-1 and V is TRBV6-1; D possibly corresponds to TRBD2 (5 bases). Germline V gives CDR1 MNHNS, CDR2 SASEGT. V dropped 0 bases and J dropped 0 bases, with 9 bases sitting between them. There are 16 residues in the CDR3.

V usage is TRBV29-1 and J usage is TRBJ2-3; 11 bases match TRBD2. This CDR3 region has 15 residues. Trimming removed 2 bases from V and 1 base from J; junction bases left unmatched: 2. CDR1 and CDR2 (germline): SQVTM, ANQGSEA. The CDR3 protein is CSVERTSGRTDTQYF. CDR3 in DNA: TGCAGCGTTGAACGGACTAGCGGGCGCACAGATACGCAGTATTTT.

The genes are TRBV6-5 and TRBJ2-5; the D gene is possibly TRBD2 (6 bases). Trimming removed 9 bases from V and 3 bases from J, with 17 bases in between. Germline CDR1 and CDR2: MNHEY and SVGAGI. This CDR3 is 14 amino acids long. The CDR3 nucleotides read TGTGCCAGTTCCCGCGGGGTAAGGGAAGAGACCCAGTACTTC. It is translated as CASSRGVREETQYF.

This clone was recorded a few times. This chain uses TRBV28 with TRBJ2-7, with 11 bases identical to TRBD2. Losses at the gene ends were 6 bases for V and 4 bases for J; bases not matched to a gene: 5. This CDR3 is built from 14 residues. Looked up from germline, CDR1 is MDHEN and CDR2 is SYDVKM. CDR3 sequence reads: CASRVGTSGYEQYF. CDR3 bases: TGTGCCAGCAGGGTCGGGACTAGCGGTTACGAGCAGTACTTC.

V usage is TRBV6-1 and J usage is TRBJ2-1; 14 bases are shared with TRBD2. There are 16 residues in the CDR3. The V segment lost 4 bases and the J segment 8 bases; nucleotides outside the gene matches: 7. Germline CDR1 reads MNHNS; CDR2 reads SASEGT. The CDR3 coding sequence is TGTGCCAGCAGTGCCGGGACTAGCGGGAGCATATATGAGCAGTTCTTC. Translation: CASSAGTSGSIYEQFF.

The chain uses TRBV19 and TRBJ2-3, with TRBD2 matching 9 bases. Germline V gene data show CDR1 as LNHDA and CDR2 as SQIVND (reference sequence). The CDR3 is 16 amino acids. Trimming cost V 7 bases and J 2 bases; bases outside gene matches: 10. The CDR3 bases are TGTGCCAGTAAGACGGAAGGACTAGCGAACACAGATACGCAGTATTTT. It is translated as CASKTEGLANTDTQYF.

The V call is TRBV7-9, the J call TRBJ2-5; 9 bases match TRBD2. The J call may be incorrect, as the DNA end agrees better with TRBJ2-7. Germline CDR1 and CDR2: SEHNR and FQNEAQ (reference sequence). CDR3 size: 16 residues. CDR3 amino acids: CASSLGRSGGSYEQYF. CDR3 sequence (DNA): TGTGCCAGCAGCTTAGGCCGTAGCGGGGGCTCCTACGAGCAGTACTTC.

The V call is TRBV2, the J call TRBJ1-1; D remains unclear. Trimming shortened V by 5 bases and J by 1 base, and 8 bases separated the two germline ends. The germline V gene encodes CDR1 SNHLY and CDR2 FYNNEI. The CDR3 spans 13 residues. The CDR3 DNA reads as TGTGCCAGCAGTATACAGCCGAACACTGAAGCTTTCTTT. Its translation: CASSIQPNTEAFF.

This rearrangement joins TRBV19 to TRBJ2-2, with D maybe TRBD1 (6 bases). Trimming stripped 5 bases from V and 4 bases from J, with 17 bases between. The CDR3 has 16 residues. CDR1 is LNHDA and CDR2 is SQIVND in the germline V gene (reference sequence). The CDR3 loop reads CASSYIGGAVTGELFF. CDR3 nucleotides: TGTGCCAGTAGTTATATAGGGGGAGCGGTCACCGGGGAGCTGTTTTTT.

V gene TRBV2 combines with J gene TRBJ1-3; D remains unclear. V shed 6 bases and J shed 0 bases, with 6 bases lying between them. This CDR3 is built from 13 residues. The germline CDR1 and CDR2 sequences are SNHLY and FYNNEI. CDR3 bases: TGTGCCAGCAGGGGCCTCTCTGGAAACACCATATATTTT. It is translated as CASRGLSGNTIYF.

This sequence joins TRBV4-1 and TRBJ2-1; D gene ambiguous. CDR3 length: 16 amino acids. Per germline, CDR1 MGHRA and CDR2 YSYEKL. The V gene lost 1 base and the J gene lost 1 base, with 11 bases spanning the gap. The CDR3 protein is CASSQARESSYNEQFF. The CDR3 nucleotides are TGCGCCAGCAGCCAAGCACGCGAGTCTTCCTACAATGAGCAGTTCTTC.

The V gene is TRBV4-2, the J gene TRBJ2-7, with 9 bases lining up with TRBD2. The V gene end was trimmed by 1 base and the J gene end by 4 bases; junction bases not matched to a gene: 14. CDR1 and CDR2 (germline): LGHNA, YNFKEQ. This CDR3 is built from 18 residues. As DNA, the CDR3 is TGTGCCAGCAGCCAAGTCAGCGGCAGAGGAGCGGGAGGTTACGAGCAGTACTTC. Protein sequence: CASSQVSGRGAGGYEQYF.

CDR3 sequence reads: CASSPPGQSTDTQYF. CDR3 sequence (DNA): TGTGCCAGCTCACCTCCGGGACAGAGCACAGATACGCAGTATTTT. The chain carries TRBV18 and TRBJ2-3, with 7 bases matching TRBD1. This CDR3 spans 15 amino acids. Germline V gives CDR1 KGHSH, CDR2 LQKENI. Losses at the gene ends were 3 bases for V and 0 bases for J; bases not matched to a gene: 3.

The chain carries TRBV5-1 and TRBJ2-7; D not resolved. Trimming removed 2 bases at V and 7 bases at J, with 16 bases between. Germline CDR1 reads SGHRS; CDR2 reads YFSETQ. The length of the CDR3 is 14 residues. CDR3 in DNA: TGCGCCAGCAGCTTCCCGGGTAATCCTCGGGAGCAGTACTTC. Translated, it gives CASSFPGNPREQYF.

The V gene is TRBV5-1, the J gene TRBJ2-7, with TRBD1 matching over 10 bases. Germline assignment: CDR1 SGHRS and CDR2 YFSETQ. J was trimmed by 3 bases and V by 1 base; bases with no gene match: 4. This CDR3 is built from 15 residues. The CDR3 coding sequence is TGCGCCAGCAGCTTGATGGGACAGGGGATCTACGAGCAGTACTTC. Translating gives CASSLMGQGIYEQYF.

The chain links TRBV6-1 to TRBJ1-5; 11 bases fit TRBD1. V was pared by 4 bases and J by 7 bases, with 6 bases of the junction left unmatched. This CDR3 is 15 amino acids long. Per germline, CDR1 MNHNS and CDR2 SASEGT. The CDR3 is CASSAGTGGGQPQHF. The CDR3 DNA sequence: TGTGCCAGCAGTGCCGGGACAGGGGGAGGGCAGCCCCAGCATTTT.

The V gene is TRBV5-4, the J gene TRBJ2-2, with D perhaps TRBD2 (6 bases). CDR1 and CDR2 (germline): SGHNT, YYREEE (reference sequence). CDR3 length: 15 residues. Trimming removed 2 bases from V and 6 bases from J, with 14 bases in between. CDR3 in amino acids: CASSFGIAESGELFF. CDR3 bases: TGTGCCAGCAGCTTTGGAATAGCGGAGTCCGGGGAGCTGTTTTTT.

The chain uses TRBV15 and TRBJ1-4; 9 bases align to TRBD1. This CDR3 is built from 17 residues. Germline CDR1 LNHNV, CDR2 YYDKDF (reference sequence). V lost 0 bases to trimming and J lost 7 bases; unmatched junction nucleotides: 9. The CDR3 DNA reads TGTGCCACCAGCAGAGATTGGTCGGACAGGGGAGCTGAAAAACTGTTTTTT. Translating gives CATSRDWSDRGAEKLFF.

The rearrangement uses TRBV6-1 and TRBJ2-3; unclear D gene. The CDR3 runs to 15 residues. CDR1 is MNHNS, CDR2 SASEGT, per germline. V was trimmed by 3 bases and J by 0 bases, leaving 10 bases between them. For the CDR3, the DNA is TGTGCCAGCAGTGACCGAGCTCCTAGCACAGATACGCAGTATTTT. It translates to CASSDRAPSTDTQYF.

The chain couples TRBV5-6 to TRBJ1-5, with 7 bases identical to TRBD1. This CDR3 is built from 15 residues. Per germline, CDR1 SGHDT and CDR2 YYEEEE. J was trimmed by 0 bases and V by 0 bases; bases with no gene match: 0. This CDR3 reads CASSLGQGSNQPQHF. CDR3 in DNA: TGTGCCAGCAGCTTGGGACAGGGTAGCAATCAGCCCCAGCATTTT.